This record covers a single T cell receptor (beta chain). Antigen: not known. These donors, healthy bone marrow donors, were studied. This entry belongs to a study of cytomegalovirus exposure and HLA in healthy donors. Study-level information: From HLA-typed donors, an early data release held some 91 million unique TCRs.

The CDR3 runs 14 residues. The germline gives CDR1 SGHRS, CDR2 YFSETQ. General study findings and limits: Among TCR beta chains of equal frequency, HLA-associated ones were more clonally expanded in a later analysis.

13 Jbeta primers and 60 Vbeta primers were used for the PCR. Generated by immunoSEQ multiplex PCR, the TCRdb table keeps only in-frame clones and is missing some. The sample has under 200,000 clones; roughly four fifths are singletons. The sample consisted of PBMCs. V is TRBV5-1 and J is TRBJ2-5, with 10 positions matching TRBD1. The DNA end favors TRBJ2-7, so the J call may be wrong. This TCR was sampled from a woman aged 18-29 years in good health and CMV-seronegative. CDR3 region: CASSVDRGPYEQYF. The CDR3 DNA is TGCGCCAGCAGCGTCGACAGGGGGCCCTACGAGCAGTACTTC.